This TCR beta chain was retrieved from a study of shared clonotypes between healthy human individuals. Overall study findings and caveats: Several donors had around 5.2% of their naive CD4 clonotypes in common.

Assay used: immunoSEQ multiplex PCR; TCRdb lists only in-frame clones, some missing. The data hold roughly 570,000 clones, with roughly 98% observed a single time. On this clone itself: Antigen specificity is unknown.

The naive CD8 fraction comprised CD45RO-negative cells positively selected for CCR7 and excluded terminally differentiated effector memory CD45RA+ cells. CDR3 length: 15 amino acids. Germline-derived CDR1 and CDR2 are MNHNS and SASEGT. V lost 2 bases to trimming and J lost 3 bases; unmatched junction nucleotides: 4. The specimen sequenced was naive CD8+ T cells sorted from blood. The chain uses TRBV6-1 and TRBJ2-7; TRBD2 matches 10 bases. The receptor was derived from a man aged 25 to 45 in good health. CDR3 in amino acids: CASSELAGVGYEQYF. CDR3 in DNA: TGTGCCAGCAGTGAACTAGCGGGAGTCGGCTACGAGCAGTACTTC.